A single sample is the source of the 14 T cell receptor beta chains below, sequenced in a study of cytomegalovirus exposure and HLA in healthy donors. The primer mix had 60 Vbeta and 13 Jbeta primers. The assay was immunoSEQ multiplex PCR, and TCRdb's table has in-frame clones only and misses some. The sample has about 180,000 clones, more than 60% seen once. The sequencing input was PBMCs. The receptors were sampled from a woman aged 60 to 75 in good health and CMV-seropositive.

In the case of this clone: One end of the junction is discordant with germline, which a read error may explain. The V gene is TRBV27, the J gene TRBJ2-4; D possibly corresponds to TRBD1 (6 bases). CDR1 is MNHEY, CDR2 SMNVEV, per germline (reference sequence). The CDR3 totals 17 residues. For the CDR3, the DNA is TGTGCCAGCAGTCGCCGGGACACGAGCTTAGCCAAAAACAGTCAGTACTTC. This codes for CASSRRDTSLAKNSQYF.

This sequence joins TRBV28 and TRBJ2-5; D is undetermined. Looked up from germline, CDR1 is MDHEN and CDR2 is SYDVKM. The V and J ends lost 8 bases and 3 bases respectively, with 7 bases between them. This CDR3 comprises 11 residues. The CDR3 sequence: CASGPEETQYF. The CDR3 nucleotides read TGTGCCAGCGGGCCAGAAGAGACCCAGTACTTC. The full variable domain, with the rest looked up from reference TRBV28 and TRBJ2-5, is DVKVTQSSRYLVKRTGEKVFLECVQDMDHENMFWYRQDPGLGLRLIYFSYDVKMKEKGDIPEGYSVSREKKERFSLILESASTNQTSMYLCASGPEETQYFGPGTRLLVL.

The chain carries TRBV5-6 and TRBJ1-2; no reliable D call. Per the germline V gene, CDR1 is SGHDT and CDR2 is YYEEEE. Between the trimmed V and J ends, which lost 2 bases and 3 bases, there was a span of 8 bases. The CDR3 spans 13 residues. Here the CDR3 reads CASSLQSHYGYTF. The CDR3, as DNA: TGTGCCAGCAGCTTACAGTCGCACTATGGCTACACCTTC. Variable domain in full (rest from reference TRBV5-6 and TRBJ1-2): DAGVTQSPTHLIKTRGQQVTLRCSPKSGHDTVSWYQQALGQGPQFIFQYYEEEERQRGNFPDRFSGHQFPNYSSELNVNALLLGDSALYLCASSLQSHYGYTFGSGTRLTVV.

V is TRBV5-1 and J is TRBJ2-1, with 8 nucleotides matching TRBD2. The CDR3 sequence is 14 residues long. The J segment lost 5 bases and the V segment lost 7 bases, leaving 8 bases of the junction unmatched. CDR1 and CDR2 from the germline V gene are SGHRS and YFSETQ. The CDR3 reads CASGSSGPHNEQFF. CDR3 nucleotide sequence: TGCGCCAGCGGGTCTAGCGGGCCTCACAATGAGCAGTTCTTC.

The J gene is TRBJ2-5, the V gene TRBV6-1, with D uncertain. The J call may be mistaken, given a closer DNA end match to TRBJ2-7. This CDR3 region has 13 residues. Germline-derived CDR1 and CDR2 are MNHNS and SASEGT. The CDR3 DNA is TGTGCCAGCAGTGAAGTATTGGTAAGCGAGCAGTACTTC. Amino acid sequence: CASSEVLVSEQYF.

This chain joins TRBV4-3 and TRBJ1-6; 9 bases agree with TRBD1. Trimming removed 4 bases from V and 6 bases from J; junction bases left unmatched: 4. This CDR3 comprises 15 residues. CDR1 is LGHNA, CDR2 YSLEER, per germline. As DNA, the CDR3 is TGCGCCAGCAGCCGGCGACAGGGGGTTAATTCACCCCTCCACTTT. It is translated as CASSRRQGVNSPLHF.

The CDR3: CASSTRGQGTGELFF. CDR3 sequence (DNA): TGTGCCAGCAGTACTAGGGGGCAAGGCACCGGGGAGCTGTTTTTT. This chain uses TRBV7-2 with TRBJ2-2; 7 nucleotides align to TRBD1. Germline assignment: CDR1 SGHTA and CDR2 FQGNSA. V lost 6 bases, J lost 4 bases, and 8 bases stayed unmatched. The CDR3 spans 15 residues.

This rearrangement joins TRBV29-1 to TRBJ1-3; the D gene is possibly TRBD1 (6 bases). CDR1 is SQVTM and CDR2 is ANQGSEA in the germline V gene. V was clipped by 2 bases and J by 0 bases, with 14 bases between them. This CDR3 has 16 amino acids. In DNA form, the CDR3 reads TGCAGCGTTGAAAGACAGGAGTTGGCCTCTGGAAACACCATATATTTT. It encodes CSVERQELASGNTIYF.

This clone showed up just a few times. The CDR3 region is CAWRLQNTEAFF. CDR3 coding DNA: TGTGCCTGGAGGTTACAGAACACTGAAGCTTTCTTT. This sequence joins TRBV30 and TRBJ1-1; D remains unclear. V lost 3 bases, J lost 1 base, and 6 bases lay in between. Germline V gene sequence: CDR1 GTSNPN, CDR2 SVGIG (reference sequence). This CDR3 comprises 12 residues. Based on the CDR3 plus reference TRBV30 and TRBJ1-1, the full variable domain is SQTIHQWPATLVQPVGSPLSLECTVEGTSNPNLYWYRQAAGRGLQLLFYSVGIGQISSEVPQNLSASRPQDRQFILSSKKLLLSDSGFYLCAWRLQNTEAFFGQGTRLTVV.

The chain combines TRBV6-1 with TRBJ1-2, with 10 bases that match TRBD1. This CDR3 comprises 14 residues. CDR1 MNHNS and CDR2 SASEGT come from the germline V gene. Trimming cost V 5 bases and J 6 bases; bases outside gene matches: 6. The CDR3 is CASSPGTGVNGYTF. The CDR3 DNA sequence: TGTGCCAGCAGTCCCGGGACAGGGGTAAATGGCTACACCTTC.

The chain is built from TRBV30 and TRBJ2-7; D perhaps matches TRBD1 (6 bases). The CDR3 consists of 11 residues. Looked up from germline, CDR1 is GTSNPN and CDR2 is SVGIG (reference sequence). Trimming stripped 6 bases from V and 2 bases from J, with 8 bases between. CDR3 sequence (DNA): TGTGCCTGCAGGGGAGCCTACGAGCAGTACTTC. This gives the protein CACRGAYEQYF. The variable domain in full, completed from reference TRBV30 and TRBJ2-7, reads SQTIHQWPATLVQPVGSPLSLECTVEGTSNPNLYWYRQAAGRGLQLLFYSVGIGQISSEVPQNLSASRPQDRQFILSSKKLLLSDSGFYLCACRGAYEQYFGPGTRLTVT.

The chain joins TRBV5-4 to TRBJ2-3, with a possible D match to TRBD2 (5 bases). This CDR3 has 13 amino acids. Deletions cut 5 bases from V and 6 bases from J, with 13 bases between. The germline V gene has CDR1 SGHNT and CDR2 YYREEE (reference sequence). The CDR3 loop is CASRSDSSDTQYF. CDR3 DNA: TGTGCCAGCAGATCGGACTCTTCGGATACGCAGTATTTT.

The count of this clone is one. The rearrangement joins TRBV2 to TRBJ1-4; D is undetermined. Germline V gene lookup returns CDR1 SNHLY and CDR2 FYNNEI. This CDR3 region has 15 residues. Trimming left V 1 base short and J 6 bases short, with 12 bases between. The CDR3 here is CASSEEVRHDEKLFF. Here the CDR3 DNA reads TGTGCCAGCAGTGAAGAGGTTCGACACGATGAAAAACTGTTTTTT.

This clone was detected a few times. The rearrangement uses TRBV11-2 and TRBJ2-5; 7 bases map to TRBD1. Trimming removed 3 bases from V and 4 bases from J; junction bases left unmatched: 2. The CDR3 spans 13 residues. Per the germline V gene, CDR1 is SGHAT and CDR2 is FQNNGV. The CDR3 loop is CASSLDRSETQYF. The DNA for the CDR3 is TGTGCCAGCAGCTTGGACAGGTCAGAGACCCAGTACTTC.